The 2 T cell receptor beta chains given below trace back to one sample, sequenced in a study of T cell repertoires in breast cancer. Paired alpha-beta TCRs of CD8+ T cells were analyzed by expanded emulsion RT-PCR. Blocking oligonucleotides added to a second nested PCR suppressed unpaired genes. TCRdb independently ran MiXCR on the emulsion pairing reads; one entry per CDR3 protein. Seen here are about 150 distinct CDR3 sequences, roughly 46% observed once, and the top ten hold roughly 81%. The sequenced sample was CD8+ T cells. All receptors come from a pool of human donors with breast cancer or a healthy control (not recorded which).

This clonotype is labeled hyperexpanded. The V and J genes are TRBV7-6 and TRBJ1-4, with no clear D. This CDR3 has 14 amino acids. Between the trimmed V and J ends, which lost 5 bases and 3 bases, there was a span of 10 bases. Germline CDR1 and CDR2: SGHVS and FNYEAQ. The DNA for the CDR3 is TGTGCCAGCAGCGCCCTGACGGCTAATGAAAAACTGTTTTTT. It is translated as CASSALTANEKLFF.

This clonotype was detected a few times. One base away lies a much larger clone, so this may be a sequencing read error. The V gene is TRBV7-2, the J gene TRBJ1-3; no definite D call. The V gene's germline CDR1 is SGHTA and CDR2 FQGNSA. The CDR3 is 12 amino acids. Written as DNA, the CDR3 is TGTGCCAGCAGCTTAACTGGAAGCACCATATATTTT. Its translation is CASSLTGSTIYF.